One and the same sample provided the 5 T cell receptor beta chains below, sequenced in a study of read filtering for tumor transcriptome and immune sequencing. This library used roughly 400 ng RNA and molecular barcoded adaptors spanning alpha/delta and beta/gamma chains. MiXCR, run by TCRdb on the reads, gives a single entry per CDR3 protein. The data contain about 86,000 distinct CDR3 sequences, approximately 13% of them singletons. The sequencing sample was made of a population of CD138-negative cells sorted from bone marrow. These receptor sequences come from a donor at least 40 years old with multiple myeloma.

As for this clonotype: A far larger clone differs by one base, so this is likely a read error. The chain joins TRBV7-2 to TRBJ2-5; TRBD2 might be the D (7 bases). Germline V gene sequence: CDR1 SGHTA, CDR2 FQGNSA. The CDR3 runs to 13 residues. The V end lost 11 bases, the J end lost 5 bases, and 18 bases lay between the germline ends. The DNA of the CDR3 is TGTGCCTCCAGCCGGACAGCGGGGGAGACCCAGTACTTC. Translation gives CASSRTAGETQYF.

This clonotype was observed at least ten times. V gene TRBV7-9 combines with J gene TRBJ1-2; 7 positions match TRBD1. The CDR3 totals 16 residues. V shed 1 base, J shed 2 bases, and the junction held 7 bases outside the gene matches. Germline lookup yields CDR1 SEHNR and CDR2 FQNEAQ (reference sequence). The CDR3 coding sequence is TGTGCCAGCAGCTTAGTAGGACAGGTTGTAAACTATGGCTACACCTTC. This sequence encodes CASSLVGQVVNYGYTF. Full variable domain (remainder filled in from reference TRBV7-9 and TRBJ1-2): DTGVSQNPRHKITKRGQNVTFRCDPISEHNRLYWYRQTLGQGPEFLTYFQNEAQLEKSRLLSDRFSAERPKGSFSTLEIQRTEQGDSAMYLCASSLVGQVVNYGYTFGSGTRLTVV.

This clonotype has a count of ten or more. The chain has TRBV11-2 and TRBJ2-1, with D perhaps matching TRBD2 (6 bases). Germline V gene lookup returns CDR1 SGHAT and CDR2 FQNNGV. The CDR3 has 13 residues. Deletions cut 5 bases from V and 9 bases from J, with 14 bases between. CDR3 nucleotides: TGTGCCAGCAGCGTAGGAGGGGTTAGTGAGCAGTTCTTC. This codes for CASSVGGVSEQFF.

This clonotype was seen at least ten times. The CDR3 loop is CASSRNGIEAFF. The CDR3 coding sequence is TGTGCCAGTAGTAGGAACGGCATTGAAGCTTTCTTT. The chain combines TRBV19 with TRBJ1-1; unclear D gene. Trimming pared 4 bases from V and 7 bases from J, leaving 10 bases between. Germline lookup yields CDR1 LNHDA and CDR2 SQIVND (reference sequence). CDR3 length equals 12 residues.

This clonotype was counted only a few times. The V call is TRBV30, the J call TRBJ2-2; 10 bases map to TRBD2. V lost 3 bases to trimming and J lost 5 bases; unmatched junction nucleotides: 6. CDR3 length: 15 residues. Germline CDR1 GTSNPN, CDR2 SVGIG (reference sequence). CDR3 sequence: CAWSLAGVHTGELFF. As DNA, the CDR3 is TGTGCCTGGAGCCTAGCGGGAGTTCATACCGGGGAGCTGTTTTTT.